The rows below give T cell receptor beta chains drawn from one sample of a study of shared clonotypes between healthy human individuals. TCRdb keeps only in-frame clones here, not all; method: immunoSEQ multiplex PCR. The table lists some 2.1 million clones, just over 90% of them singletons. The sample consisted of naive CD8+ T cells from PBMCs. Every receptor here comes from a man aged 18 to 30 in good health. Some clones in this sample may be carry-over from other donors' samples. The CDR3 runs from the conserved cysteine through the conserved F or W. D genes are given only for firm matches. A row's size may be missing; if present it is once, few, many or a size class.

V gene,CDR3 length,clone size,J gene,D gene,CDR3 protein,CDR3 DNA
TRBV27,14,NA,TRBJ2-7,NA,CASSSFASSYEQYF,TGTGCCAGCAGTTCCTTCGCCAGCTCCTACGAGCAGTACTTC
TRBV27,17,NA,TRBJ2-1,NA,CASQAPPGSRKYNEQFF,TGTGCCAGCCAAGCCCCCCCAGGTAGCAGAAAATACAATGAGCAGTTCTTC
TRBV4-1,17,NA,TRBJ2-1,TRBD1,CASSRPPGQGSYNEQFF,TGCGCCAGCAGCCGCCCTCCGGGACAGGGCTCCTACAATGAGCAGTTCTTC
TRBV27,16,NA,TRBJ2-1,TRBD2,CASSPIAGGGQREQFF,TGTGCCAGCAGTCCAATAGCGGGAGGGGGTCAGCGAGAGCAGTTCTTC
TRBV6-6,12,once,TRBJ2-1,NA,CASSPAKGEQFF,TGTGCCAGCAGTCCGGCTAAAGGCGAGCAGTTCTTC
TRBV6-6,16,NA,TRBJ2-5,NA,CASSYSAGQRQETQYF,TGTGCCAGCAGTTACTCCGCTGGGCAACGTCAAGAGACCCAGTACTTC
TRBV14,12,NA,TRBJ1-5,NA,CASSQGGQPQHF,TGTGCCAGCAGCCAGGGGGGTCAGCCCCAGCATTTT
TRBV10-3,14,NA,TRBJ2-1,NA,CAIKKRTSYNEQFF,TGTGCCATCAAAAAGCGGACCTCCTACAATGAGCAGTTCTTC
TRBV28,13,NA,TRBJ1-5,NA,CASTSGINQPQHF,TGTGCCAGCACTTCGGGGATTAATCAGCCCCAGCATTTT
TRBV28,12,NA,TRBJ2-7,NA,CASSIRVNEQYF,TGTGCCAGCAGTATCAGGGTGAACGAGCAGTACTTC
TRBV5-1,17,once,TRBJ1-1,TRBD1,CASSRGTGEVIGTEAFF,TGCGCCAGCAGCAGGGGGACAGGGGAGGTTATCGGCACTGAAGCTTTCTTT
TRBV7-2,14,NA,TRBJ1-5,TRBD1,CASSGTGLNQPQHF,TGTGCCAGCAGCGGGACAGGGCTCAATCAGCCCCAGCATTTT
TRBV19,14,NA,TRBJ2-1,TRBD1,CASSLTGTYNEQFF,TGTGCCAGTAGTCTGACAGGGACCTACAATGAGCAGTTCTTC
TRBV27,19,NA,TRBJ2-5,TRBD2,CASSPLYGGRGLIIETQYF,TGTGCCAGCAGTCCCCTGTACGGCGGGAGGGGCTTGATAATAGAGACCCAGTACTTC
TRBV9,13,NA,TRBJ2-7,NA,CASSVEQADEQYF,TGTGCCAGCAGCGTAGAACAGGCGGACGAGCAGTACTTC
TRBV7-3,15,NA,TRBJ2-1,TRBD1,CASSKDRGGYNEQFF,TGTGCCAGCAGCAAGGACAGGGGTGGCTACAATGAGCAGTTCTTC
TRBV4-1,15,NA,TRBJ2-7,NA,CASRGGSLSSYEQYF,TGCGCCAGCAGAGGAGGGAGCCTGAGCTCCTACGAGCAGTACTTC
TRBV5-1,15,NA,TRBJ2-7,TRBD1,CASSPQGGTVYEQYF,TGCGCCAGCAGCCCACAGGGGGGCACCGTCTACGAGCAGTACTTC
TRBV28,12,NA,TRBJ2-7,NA,CASQGLSYEQYF,TGTGCCAGTCAGGGGCTCTCCTACGAGCAGTACTTC
TRBV19,15,NA,TRBJ1-5,NA,CASGPNPGGNQPQHF,TGTGCCAGTGGGCCTAATCCTGGGGGCAATCAGCCCCAGCATTTT
TRBV6-1,15,NA,TRBJ2-7,TRBD2,CASSALAGPGYEQYF,TGTGCCAGCAGTGCTCTAGCGGGACCCGGCTACGAGCAGTACTTC
TRBV5-6,11,few,TRBJ2-7,NA,CASSLGREQYF,TGTGCCAGCAGCTTGGGGCGTGAGCAGTACTTC
TRBV9,15,NA,TRBJ1-3,NA,CASSVDHSSGNTIYF,TGTGCCAGCAGCGTAGATCACAGCTCTGGAAACACCATATATTTT
TRBV9,14,NA,TRBJ2-7,TRBD2,CASSGLAGANEQYF,TGTGCCAGCAGCGGCCTAGCGGGAGCCAACGAGCAGTACTTC
TRBV4-1,16,NA,TRBJ2-1,NA,CASSHLHGTKYNEQFF,TGCGCCAGCAGCCATCTCCACGGGACAAAGTACAATGAGCAGTTCTTC
TRBV11-3,16,NA,TRBJ2-1,TRBD2,CASSSQTSGRAGEQFF,TGTGCCAGCAGCTCGCAGACTAGCGGGAGGGCTGGTGAGCAGTTCTTC
TRBV11-2,14,NA,TRBJ1-1,NA,CASSLGPAPTEAFF,TGTGCCAGCAGCTTAGGCCCGGCACCAACTGAAGCTTTCTTT
TRBV7-9,18,NA,TRBJ2-3,TRBD2,CASSLAGLAGAQSDTQYF,TGTGCCAGCAGCTTAGCAGGGCTAGCGGGAGCCCAGTCAGATACGCAGTATTTT
TRBV27,15,NA,TRBJ2-7,TRBD2,CASSLEGGSSYEQYF,TGTGCCAGCAGTTTGGAGGGAGGGTCCTCCTACGAGCAGTACTTC
TRBV6-5,15,NA,TRBJ2-5,TRBD2,CASSRLAEIQETQYF,TGTGCCAGCAGTCGACTAGCGGAAATCCAAGAGACCCAGTACTTC
TRBV4-2,17,NA,TRBJ2-5,TRBD2,CASSQDLTSGDQETQYF,TGTGCCAGCAGCCAAGATCTGACTAGCGGAGACCAAGAGACCCAGTACTTC
TRBV19,14,NA,TRBJ2-4,NA,CASRPRGEVNIQYF,TGTGCCAGTAGGCCCCGTGGGGAGGTCAACATTCAGTACTTC
TRBV29-1,13,NA,TRBJ1-1,NA,CSVESRGRQGAFF,TGCAGCGTTGAATCCCGAGGGAGGCAGGGAGCTTTCTTT
TRBV19,15,NA,TRBJ2-1,TRBD2,CASSIWLAGNNEQFF,TGTGCCAGTAGTATTTGGCTAGCGGGGAATAATGAGCAGTTCTTC
TRBV2,13,NA,TRBJ2-3,TRBD2,CASTSGVVDTQYF,TGTGCGAGTACTAGCGGGGTCGTCGATACGCAGTATTTT
TRBV6-1,14,NA,TRBJ2-4,NA,CASSEVLDKNIQYF,TGTGCCAGCAGTGAAGTGTTGGACAAAAACATTCAGTACTTC
TRBV5-1,13,NA,TRBJ2-7,TRBD1,CASSLGTGYEQYF,TGCGCCAGCAGCCTTGGGACAGGCTACGAGCAGTACTTC
TRBV10-2,15,once,TRBJ2-7,TRBD2,CASSYYTSGGYEQYF,TGTGCCAGCAGTTACTATACTAGCGGGGGCTACGAGCAGTACTTC
TRBV11-2,15,NA,TRBJ2-1,NA,CASSLGTDSYNEQFF,TGTGCCAGCAGCCTGGGGACCGACTCCTACAATGAGCAGTTCTTC
TRBV5-6,15,NA,TRBJ1-4,NA,CASSLEDWTNEKLFF,TGTGCCAGCAGCTTAGAGGACTGGACTAATGAAAAACTGTTTTTT
TRBV10-3,14,NA,TRBJ1-2,NA,CAISPGVDNYGYTF,TGTGCCATCAGCCCGGGTGTGGACAACTATGGCTACACCTTC
TRBV10-3,17,NA,TRBJ2-7,TRBD2,CAISVLAGGANAYEQYF,TGTGCCATCAGTGTTCTAGCGGGAGGTGCGAATGCCTACGAGCAGTACTTC
TRBV27,17,NA,TRBJ2-7,TRBD2,CASSLLGVAGPLGEQYF,TGTGCCAGCAGTTTATTAGGGGTAGCGGGCCCTCTCGGCGAGCAGTACTTC
TRBV5-1,15,NA,TRBJ2-7,NA,CASSLARTVNYEQYF,TGCGCCAGCAGCCTGGCCCGGACAGTCAACTACGAGCAGTACTTC
TRBV10-3,16,NA,TRBJ2-7,NA,CAISVVLGRDGYEQYF,TGTGCCATCAGTGTCGTCTTGGGCAGGGATGGGTACGAGCAGTACTTC
TRBV7-9,12,NA,TRBJ2-7,NA,CASSLVGPEQYF,TGTGCCAGCAGCTTAGTAGGGCCCGAGCAGTACTTC
TRBV15,13,NA,TRBJ2-7,TRBD1,CATSRDRGYEQYF,TGTGCCACCAGCAGGGACAGGGGCTACGAGCAGTACTTC